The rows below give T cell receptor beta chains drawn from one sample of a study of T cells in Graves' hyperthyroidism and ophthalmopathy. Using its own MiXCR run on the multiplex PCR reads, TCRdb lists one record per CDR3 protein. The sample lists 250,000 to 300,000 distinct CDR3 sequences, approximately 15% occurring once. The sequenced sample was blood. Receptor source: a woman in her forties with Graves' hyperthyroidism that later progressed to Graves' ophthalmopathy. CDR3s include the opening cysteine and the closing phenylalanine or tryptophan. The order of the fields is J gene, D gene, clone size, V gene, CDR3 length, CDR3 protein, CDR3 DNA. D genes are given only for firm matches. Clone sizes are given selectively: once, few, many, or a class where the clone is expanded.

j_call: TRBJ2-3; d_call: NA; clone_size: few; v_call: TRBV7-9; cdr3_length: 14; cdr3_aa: CASSFGGDTDTQYF; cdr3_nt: TGTGCCAGCAGCTTCGGAGGGGACACAGATACGCAGTATTTT
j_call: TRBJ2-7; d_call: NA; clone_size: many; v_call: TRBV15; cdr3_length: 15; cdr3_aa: CATSSIRDGSYEQYF; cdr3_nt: TGTGCCACCAGCTCTATCCGGGACGGTTCCTACGAGCAGTACTTC
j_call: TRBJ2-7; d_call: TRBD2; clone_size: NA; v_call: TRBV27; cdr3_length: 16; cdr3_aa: CASSLLAGLAGHEQYF; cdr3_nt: TGTGCCAGCAGTTTATTAGCGGGGCTAGCGGGACACGAGCAGTACTTC
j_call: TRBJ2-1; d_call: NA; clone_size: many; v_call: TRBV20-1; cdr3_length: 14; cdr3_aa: CSATDWTSYNEQFF; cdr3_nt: TGCAGTGCGACAGACTGGACCTCCTACAATGAGCAGTTCTTC
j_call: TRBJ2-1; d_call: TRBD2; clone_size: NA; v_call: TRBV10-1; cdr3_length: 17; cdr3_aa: CASSESPTSGSVDEQFF; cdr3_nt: TGCGCCAGCAGTGAGTCCCCCACTAGCGGGAGCGTCGATGAGCAGTTCTTC
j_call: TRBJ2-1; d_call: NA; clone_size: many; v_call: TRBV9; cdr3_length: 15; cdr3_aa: CASSVVGDSYNEQFF; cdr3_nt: TGTGCCAGCAGCGTAGTCGGAGACTCCTACAATGAGCAGTTCTTC
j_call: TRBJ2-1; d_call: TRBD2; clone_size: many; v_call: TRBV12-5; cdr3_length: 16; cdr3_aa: CASGLNRTSGNNEQFF; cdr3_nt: TGTGCTAGTGGTTTGAATAGGACTAGCGGGAACAATGAGCAGTTCTTC
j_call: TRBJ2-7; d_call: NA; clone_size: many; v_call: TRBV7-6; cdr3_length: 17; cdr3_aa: CASSPNRRTSVSYEQYF; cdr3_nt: TGTGCCAGCAGCCCGAACCGTCGGACATCCGTTTCCTACGAGCAGTACTTC
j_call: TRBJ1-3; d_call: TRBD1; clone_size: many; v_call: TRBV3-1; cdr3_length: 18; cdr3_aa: CASSQGRYDRESGNTIYF; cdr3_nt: TGTGCCAGCAGCCAAGGCAGGTACGACAGGGAGTCTGGAAACACCATATATTTT
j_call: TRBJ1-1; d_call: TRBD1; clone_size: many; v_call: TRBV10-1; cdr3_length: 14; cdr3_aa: CATSRGTGGTEAFF; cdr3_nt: TGCGCCACCTCCCGAGGGACAGGGGGCACTGAAGCTTTCTTT
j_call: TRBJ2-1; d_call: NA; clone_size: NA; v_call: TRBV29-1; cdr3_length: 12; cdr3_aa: CSGRTETNEQFF; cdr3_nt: TGCAGCGGAAGGACAGAAACCAATGAGCAGTTCTTC
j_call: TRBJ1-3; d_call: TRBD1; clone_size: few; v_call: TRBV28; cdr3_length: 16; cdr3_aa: CASSLYGQGDGNTIYF; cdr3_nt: TGTGCCAGCAGTTTATATGGACAGGGTGATGGAAACACCATATATTTT
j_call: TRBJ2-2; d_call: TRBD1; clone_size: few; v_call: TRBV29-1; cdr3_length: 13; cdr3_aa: CSVVGGRGGELFF; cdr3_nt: TGCAGCGTTGTAGGGGGCCGGGGCGGGGAGCTGTTTTTT
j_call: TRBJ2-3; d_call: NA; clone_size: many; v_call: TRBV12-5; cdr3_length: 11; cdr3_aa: CASAYTDTQYF; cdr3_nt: TGTGCTAGTGCCTACACAGATACGCAGTATTTT
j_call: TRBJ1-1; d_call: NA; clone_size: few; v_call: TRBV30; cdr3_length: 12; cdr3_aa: CAWAPGNTEAFF; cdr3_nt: TGTGCCTGGGCCCCAGGGAACACTGAAGCTTTCTTT
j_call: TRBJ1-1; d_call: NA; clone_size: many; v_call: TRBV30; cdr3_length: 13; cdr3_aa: CAWQKGMNTEAFF; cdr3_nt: TGTGCCTGGCAAAAAGGGATGAACACTGAAGCTTTCTTT
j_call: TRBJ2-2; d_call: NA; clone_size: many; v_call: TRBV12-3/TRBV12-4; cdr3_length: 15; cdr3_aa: CASSLVGPNTGELFF; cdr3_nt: TGTGCCAGCAGTTTAGTCGGGCCGAACACCGGGGAGCTGTTTTTT
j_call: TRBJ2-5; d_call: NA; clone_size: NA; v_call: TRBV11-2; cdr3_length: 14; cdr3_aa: CASSVGTGSETQYF; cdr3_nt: TGTGCCAGCAGCGTCGGGACGGGGAGTGAGACCCAGTACTTC
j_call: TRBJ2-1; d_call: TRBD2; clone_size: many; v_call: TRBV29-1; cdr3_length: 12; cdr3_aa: CSAGLAGSEQFF; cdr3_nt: TGCAGCGCGGGACTAGCGGGAAGTGAGCAGTTCTTC
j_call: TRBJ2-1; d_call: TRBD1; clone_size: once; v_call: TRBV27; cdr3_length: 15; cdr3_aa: CVSSRDRDTCNEQFF; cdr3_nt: TGTGTCAGCAGCCGGGACAGGGACACCTGCAATGAGCAGTTCTTC
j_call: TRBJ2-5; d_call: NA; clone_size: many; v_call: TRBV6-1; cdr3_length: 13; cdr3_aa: CASSEGLVVTQYF; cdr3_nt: TGTGCCAGCAGTGAAGGGCTAGTTGTGACCCAGTACTTC
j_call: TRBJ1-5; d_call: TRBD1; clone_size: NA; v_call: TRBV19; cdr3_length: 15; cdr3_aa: CASSKDRVSAQPQHF; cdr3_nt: TGTGCCAGTAGCAAGGACAGGGTGTCGGCTCAGCCCCAGCATTTT
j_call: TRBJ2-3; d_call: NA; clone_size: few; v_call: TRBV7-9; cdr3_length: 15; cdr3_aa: CASSLGLGEVDTQYF; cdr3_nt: TGTGCCAGCAGCTTAGGACTGGGAGAAGTAGATACGCAGTATTTT
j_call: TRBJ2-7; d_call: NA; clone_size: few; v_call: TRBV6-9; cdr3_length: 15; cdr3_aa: CASSYSKASAYEQYF; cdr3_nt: TGTGCCAGCAGTTACTCAAAGGCCTCTGCCTACGAGCAGTACTTC
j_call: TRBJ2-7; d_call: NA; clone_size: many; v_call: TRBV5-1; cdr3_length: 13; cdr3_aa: CASSLLLGGEQYF; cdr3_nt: TGCGCCAGCAGCTTGTTGTTGGGGGGCGAGCAGTACTTC
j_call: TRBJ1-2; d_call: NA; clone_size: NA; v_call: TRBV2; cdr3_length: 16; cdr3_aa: CASKGTASISGYGYTF; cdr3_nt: TGTGCCAGCAAGGGAACAGCCTCCATTTCGGGCTATGGCTACACCTTC
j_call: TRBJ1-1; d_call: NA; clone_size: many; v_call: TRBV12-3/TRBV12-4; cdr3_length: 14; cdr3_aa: CASRSREKNTEAFF; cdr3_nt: TGTGCCAGCAGGAGTAGGGAAAAGAACACTGAAGCTTTCTTT
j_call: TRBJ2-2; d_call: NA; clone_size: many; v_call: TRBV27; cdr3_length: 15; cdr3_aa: CASSPRGQNTGELFF; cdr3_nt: TGTGCCAGCAGCCCCAGGGGCCAGAACACCGGGGAGCTGTTTTTT
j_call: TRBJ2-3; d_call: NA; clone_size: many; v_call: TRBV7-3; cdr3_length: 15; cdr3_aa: CASSFSATSTDTQYF; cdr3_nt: TGTGCCAGCAGCTTTTCAGCAACTAGCACAGATACGCAGTATTTT
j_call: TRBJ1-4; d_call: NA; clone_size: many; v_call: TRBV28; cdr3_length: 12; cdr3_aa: CASSPPQLKLFF; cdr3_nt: TGTGCCAGCAGCCCCCCTCAGCTGAAACTGTTTTTT
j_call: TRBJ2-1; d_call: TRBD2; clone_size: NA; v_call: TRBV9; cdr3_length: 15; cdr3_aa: CASSARLAGANEQFF; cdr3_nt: TGTGCCAGCAGCGCAAGACTAGCGGGAGCCAATGAGCAGTTCTTC
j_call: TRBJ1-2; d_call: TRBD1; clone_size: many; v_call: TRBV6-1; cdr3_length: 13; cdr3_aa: CASRTGGNYGYTF; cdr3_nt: TGTGCCAGCAGGACAGGGGGCAACTATGGCTACACCTTC
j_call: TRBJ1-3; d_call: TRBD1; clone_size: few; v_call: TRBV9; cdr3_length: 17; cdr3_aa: CASSAQLGGAGGNTIYF; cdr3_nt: TGTGCCAGCAGCGCCCAATTAGGGGGCGCAGGTGGAAACACCATATATTTT
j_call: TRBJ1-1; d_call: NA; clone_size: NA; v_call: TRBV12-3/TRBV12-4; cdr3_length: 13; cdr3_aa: CASSPSTPTEAFF; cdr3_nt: TGTGCCAGCAGCCCCAGCACCCCCACTGAAGCTTTCTTT
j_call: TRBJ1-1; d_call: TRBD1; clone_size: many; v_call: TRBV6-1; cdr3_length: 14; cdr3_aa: CASSWGQGDTEAFF; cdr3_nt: TGTGCCAGCAGTTGGGGACAGGGGGACACTGAAGCTTTCTTT
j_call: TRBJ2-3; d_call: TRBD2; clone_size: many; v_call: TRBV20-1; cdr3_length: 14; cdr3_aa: CSVGGAYGTDTQYF; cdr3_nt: TGCTCGGTCGGGGGGGCCTATGGCACAGATACGCAGTATTTT
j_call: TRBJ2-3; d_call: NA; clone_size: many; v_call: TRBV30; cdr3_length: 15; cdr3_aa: CAWSPNIGRTDTQYF; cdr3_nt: TGTGCCTGGAGTCCAAACATCGGCCGCACAGATACGCAGTATTTT
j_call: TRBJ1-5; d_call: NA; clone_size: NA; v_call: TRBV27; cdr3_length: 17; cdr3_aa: CASGWGKLPWGANTQHF; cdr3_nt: TGTGCCAGCGGGTGGGGGAAGTTACCGTGGGGCGCTAATACGCAGCATTTT
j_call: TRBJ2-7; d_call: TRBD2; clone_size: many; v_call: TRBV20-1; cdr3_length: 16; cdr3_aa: CSARDLTSGAREEQYF; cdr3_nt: TGCAGTGCTAGAGATCTTACTAGCGGTGCTCGGGAAGAGCAGTACTTC
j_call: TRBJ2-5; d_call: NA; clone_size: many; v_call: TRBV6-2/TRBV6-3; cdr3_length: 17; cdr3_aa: CASSSLKADGFQETQYF; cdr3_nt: TGTGCCAGCAGCTCACTTAAGGCGGACGGCTTCCAAGAGACCCAGTACTTC
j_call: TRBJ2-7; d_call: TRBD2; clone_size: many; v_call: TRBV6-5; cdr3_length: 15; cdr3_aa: CASSYGTSGSYEQYF; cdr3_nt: TGTGCCAGCAGTTACGGAACTAGCGGGAGTTACGAGCAGTACTTC
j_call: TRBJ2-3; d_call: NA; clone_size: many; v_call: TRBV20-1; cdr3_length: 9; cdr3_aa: CSAGDTQYF; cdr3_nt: TGCAGTGCTGGAGATACGCAGTATTTT
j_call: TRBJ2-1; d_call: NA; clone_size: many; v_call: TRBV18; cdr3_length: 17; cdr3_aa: CASSPADYRYSYNEQFF; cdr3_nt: TGTGCCAGCTCACCAGCGGACTACCGATACTCCTACAATGAGCAGTTCTTC
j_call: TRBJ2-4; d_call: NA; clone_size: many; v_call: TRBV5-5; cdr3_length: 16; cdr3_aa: CASSLEGTASGRYQYF; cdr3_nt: TGTGCCAGCAGCTTGGAGGGAACGGCTTCGGGTCGCTATCAGTACTTC
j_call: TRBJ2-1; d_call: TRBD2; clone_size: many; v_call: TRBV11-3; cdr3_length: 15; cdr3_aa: CASSLREGTYNEQFF; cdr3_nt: TGTGCCAGCAGCTTGAGGGAGGGCACCTACAATGAGCAGTTCTTC
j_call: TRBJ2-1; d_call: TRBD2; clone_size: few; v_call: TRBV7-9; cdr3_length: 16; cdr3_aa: CASSSRPGGGYNEQFF; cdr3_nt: TGTGCCAGCAGCTCCCGGCCTGGCGGGGGTTACAATGAGCAGTTCTTC
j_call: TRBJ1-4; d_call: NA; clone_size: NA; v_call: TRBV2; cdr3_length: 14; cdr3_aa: CASSSRGPSGKLFF; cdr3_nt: TGTGCCAGCAGTTCCAGGGGCCCTAGTGGAAAACTGTTTTTT
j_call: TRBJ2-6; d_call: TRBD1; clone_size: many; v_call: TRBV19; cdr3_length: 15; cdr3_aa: CASSPDRSGANVLTF; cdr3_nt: TGTGCCAGTAGTCCGGACAGGTCCGGGGCCAACGTCCTGACTTTC
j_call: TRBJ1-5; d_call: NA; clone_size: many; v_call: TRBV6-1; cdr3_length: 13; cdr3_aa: CAVRFAVGQPQHF; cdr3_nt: TGTGCCGTCCGCTTTGCCGTCGGGCAGCCCCAGCATTTT
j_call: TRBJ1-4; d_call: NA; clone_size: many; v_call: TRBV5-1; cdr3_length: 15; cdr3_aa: CASSPKRTVVEKLFF; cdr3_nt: TGCGCCAGCAGCCCCAAGAGGACAGTGGTGGAAAAACTGTTTTTT
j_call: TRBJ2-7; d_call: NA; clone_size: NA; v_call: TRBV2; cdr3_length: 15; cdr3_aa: CASTTDRTFRPEQYF; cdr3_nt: TGTGCCAGCACTACAGACAGGACGTTTCGCCCCGAGCAGTACTTC
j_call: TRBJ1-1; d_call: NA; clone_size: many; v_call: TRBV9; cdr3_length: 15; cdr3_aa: CASSLSQGGNTEAFF; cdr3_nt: TGTGCCAGCAGTCTAAGCCAGGGAGGGAACACTGAAGCTTTCTTT
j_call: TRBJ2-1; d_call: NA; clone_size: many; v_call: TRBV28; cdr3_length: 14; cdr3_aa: CASSFYPTYNEQFF; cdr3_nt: TGTGCCAGCAGTTTCTACCCCACCTACAATGAGCAGTTCTTC